Listed here is a single T cell receptor (beta chain). As yet, its antigen is unknown. The sample is drawn from a study of OX40 agonist ivuxolimab in advanced cancers. Study-wide background: At doses from 0.01 to 10 mg/kg, patients were given intravenous ivuxolimab every 2 weeks.

Study-wide points: In a subset of nonresponders, normalized T-cell clonal expansion was also low. Among patients with partial responses at 0.1-3.0 mg/kg, clonal expansion was among the lowest.

Sequencing was performed with immunoSEQ multiplex PCR; in TCRdb, only in-frame clones are kept and a portion is missing. The sample has more than 12,000 clones, about 87% seen once; the top ten hold approximately 7%. V was trimmed by 2 bases and J by 8 bases, leaving 16 bases between them. The CDR3 runs to 15 residues. CDR1 and CDR2 from the germline V gene are SNHLY and FYNNEI. The rearrangement uses TRBV2 and TRBJ1-3; D gene unclear. This specimen consisted of CD4+ or CD8+ T cells sorted from blood, obtained in a trial of the OX40 agonist ivuxolimab. The receptor was isolated from an adult with an advanced solid tumor such as melanoma, head and neck, liver or kidney cancer. The CDR3 nucleotides read TGTGCCAGCAGTGAACTCGGGGTTGCCCTGGACACCATATATTTT. Translating it yields CASSELGVALDTIYF.